One T cell receptor beta chain is described in this entry. Its antigen is as yet unknown. V was pared by 2 bases and J by 4 bases, with 15 bases between. In germline, CDR1 is ENHRY, CDR2 SYGVKD. This CDR3 contains 15 residues. These data come from a study of graft-versus-host responses after intestinal transplantation. The assay was immunoSEQ multiplex PCR, and TCRdb's table has in-frame clones only and misses some. The data contain approximately 71,000 clones, around 90% of them seen just once; the ten biggest clones take up 2% to 3%. Study-wide points: Recipient marrow held GvH clones, some first seen in ileum or blood.

The J gene is TRBJ2-7, the V gene TRBV10-3; D call uncertain. The TCR was taken from a human donor who received an intestinal transplant. Source: unstimulated CD8+ T cells sorted from spleen or lymph node cells, taken before intestinal transplant. CDR3 coding DNA: TGTGCCATCAGTGAGGGAGAACGACTTGGGTACGAGCAGTACTTC. Its protein is CAISEGERLGYEQYF.